The 25 T cell receptor beta chains given below trace back to one sample, sequenced in a study of OX40 agonist ivuxolimab in advanced cancers. The assay was immunoSEQ multiplex PCR, and TCRdb's table has in-frame clones only and misses some. The repertoire consists of tens of thousands of clones, with over 75% occurring once and the leading ten covering around 1.5%. The sample consisted of CD4+ or CD8+ T cells sorted from blood, taken in a trial of the OX40 agonist ivuxolimab. The receptors were gathered from an adult with an advanced solid tumor such as melanoma, head and neck, liver or kidney cancer.

The rearrangement joins TRBV2 to TRBJ1-5; TRBD1 aligns across 7 bases. V was clipped by 6 bases and J by 2 bases; unmatched bases: 7. The CDR3 spans 15 residues. The germline V gene encodes CDR1 SNHLY and CDR2 FYNNEI. For the CDR3, the DNA is TGTGCCAGCAGGGATAATACAGGGGGCAATCAGCCCCAGCATTTT. Amino acid sequence: CASRDNTGGNQPQHF.

The chain combines TRBV6-5 with TRBJ2-7; maybe TRBD2 (6 bases). The V end was cut by 6 bases, the J end by 0 bases, with 15 bases between. Germline CDR1 is MNHEY and CDR2 is SVGAGI. The CDR3 covers 15 residues. The CDR3 here is CASSPTGLLSYEQYF. CDR3 in DNA: TGTGCCAGCAGCCCAACAGGACTACTCTCCTACGAGCAGTACTTC.

The chain carries TRBV30 and TRBJ1-4; D call uncertain. The CDR3 contains 15 residues. V lost 2 bases and J 0 bases, leaving 10 bases between the germline ends. CDR1 is GTSNPN and CDR2 is SVGIG in the germline V gene (reference sequence). The chain's CDR3 is CAWSIRSATNEKLFF. CDR3 DNA sequence: TGTGCCTGGAGTATAAGAAGCGCAACTAATGAAAAACTGTTTTTT.

This clone appeared a single time. This chain links TRBV7-6 with TRBJ2-5, with D possibly being TRBD2 (6 bases). V was trimmed by 1 base and J by 4 bases, leaving 10 bases between them. Germline V gene sequence: CDR1 SGHVS, CDR2 FNYEAQ. The CDR3 extends over 14 amino acids. The CDR3 reads CASSLGGNRETQYF. CDR3 in DNA: TGTGCCAGCAGCTTAGGCGGGAACAGAGAGACCCAGTACTTC.

The gene calls are TRBV28 and TRBJ2-7, with D maybe TRBD2 (5 bases). V was pared by 1 base and J by 6 bases, with 13 bases between. Per the germline V gene, CDR1 is MDHEN and CDR2 is SYDVKM. The CDR3 loop spans 14 amino acids. The CDR3 DNA is TGTGCCAGCAGTTTATATGCGAAACGGGGCGAGCAGTACTTC. Residues: CASSLYAKRGEQYF.

CDR3 protein: CASRLGQGNQPQHF. CDR3 in DNA: TGTGCCAGCAGACTAGGACAGGGAAATCAGCCCCAGCATTTT. This chain joins TRBV6-1 and TRBJ1-5; 8 bases are shared with TRBD1. The CDR3 sequence is 14 residues long. Germline V gives CDR1 MNHNS, CDR2 SASEGT. The trim removed 6 bases at V and 4 bases at J, leaving 5 bases unmatched.

The chain has TRBV5-4 and TRBJ1-1; a possible D gene is TRBD1 (6 bases). The V gene lost 2 bases and the J gene lost 3 bases, with 14 bases spanning the gap. Germline values: CDR1 SGHNT, CDR2 YYREEE (reference sequence). CDR3 length equals 15 residues. The CDR3 here is CASSLQGRRDTEAFF. CDR3 bases: TGTGCCAGCAGCTTACAGGGAAGGAGAGACACTGAAGCTTTCTTT.

The V call is TRBV30, the J call TRBJ1-4; D gene uncertain. V lost 8 bases, J lost 8 bases, and 12 bases lay in between. The CDR3 covers 11 residues. The germline V gene has CDR1 GTSNPN and CDR2 SVGIG (reference sequence). In DNA form, the CDR3 reads TGTGCCCTCAGGTTCGGAGAAAAACTGTTTTTT. Protein: CALRFGEKLFF.

This clone was seen a single time. The chain links TRBV4-2 to TRBJ2-3, with D unresolved. The CDR3 loop spans 16 amino acids. The V gene's germline CDR1 is LGHNA and CDR2 YNFKEQ. V was clipped by 1 base and J by 0 bases, with 11 bases between them. This CDR3 is CASSQGIGPSTDTQYF. CDR3 DNA: TGTGCCAGCAGCCAAGGTATAGGGCCTAGCACAGATACGCAGTATTTT.

The chain is built from TRBV29-1 and TRBJ1-5, with TRBD1 matching 7 bases. This CDR3 comprises 13 residues. V shed 5 bases, J shed 4 bases, and the junction held 5 bases outside the gene matches. Germline lookup yields CDR1 SQVTM and CDR2 ANQGSEA. CDR3 nucleotide sequence: TGCAGCGTTACCGGGACAGCTAATCAGCCCCAGCATTTT. Amino acid sequence: CSVTGTANQPQHF.

As regards this clone: This likely comes from a read error, as the CDR3 has no conserved phenylalanine or tryptophan at its end. The chain carries TRBV9 and TRBJ1-2; D is uncertain. The CDR3 loop spans 14 amino acids. From germline, CDR1 is SGDLS and CDR2 YYNGEE. Trimming cost V 2 bases and J 7 bases, with 15 bases left between them. As DNA, the CDR3 is TGTGCCAGCAGCGTTGCCCGGGAGGAGGGTGGCTACACCATC. The encoded protein is CASSVAREEGGYTI.

The rearrangement uses TRBV6-5 and TRBJ1-2, with TRBD1 matching 10 bases. Unmatched junction bases numbered 8, after V lost 5 bases and J lost 8 bases. Germline V gene sequence: CDR1 MNHEY, CDR2 SVGAGI. The CDR3 is 14 residues long. CDR3 sequence (DNA): TGTGCCAGCAGTATCCGGGACAGGGGAGGAGGCTACACCTTC. Translating gives CASSIRDRGGGYTF.

This chain connects TRBV6-5 to TRBJ2-5; either TRBD1 or TRBD2 may supply D (5 bases each). V was cut by 5 bases and J by 5 bases, with 15 bases left in between. Germline loops: CDR1 MNHEY, CDR2 SVGAGI. The CDR3 has 14 amino acids. The CDR3 region is CASSQRDLRETQYF. Written as DNA, the CDR3 is TGTGCCAGCAGTCAACGGGACCTCCGGGAGACCCAGTACTTC.

The V and J genes are TRBV7-3 and TRBJ2-1, with D possibly called TRBD1 or TRBD2 (5 bases each). V dropped 4 bases and J dropped 9 bases, with 13 bases sitting between them. This CDR3 is 13 amino acids long. CDR1 is SGHTA, CDR2 FQGTGA, per germline. The CDR3 loop reads CASSSGPSVEQFF. The DNA of the CDR3 is TGTGCCAGCAGCTCGGGACCTTCGGTTGAGCAGTTCTTC.

This chain connects TRBV10-3 to TRBJ2-1, with TRBD1 matching 11 bases. The trim removed 0 bases at V and 7 bases at J, leaving 5 bases unmatched. This CDR3 spans 16 amino acids. CDR1 is ENHRY, CDR2 SYGVKD, per germline. The CDR3 coding sequence is TGTGCCATCAGTGAGTCTGGACAGGGGGCTCTAAATGAGCAGTTCTTC. Encoded protein: CAISESGQGALNEQFF.

The genes are TRBV27 and TRBJ2-3, with 9 bases identical to TRBD2. Germline CDR1 is MNHEY and CDR2 is SMNVEV (reference sequence). V lost 8 bases and J lost 1; bases outside the gene matches: 13. This CDR3 has 17 residues. As DNA, the CDR3 is TGTGCCAGCCGCCCCGGCAGCGGGAGGCCTGGCACAGATACGCAGTATTTT. Translating it yields CASRPGSGRPGTDTQYF.

The rearrangement uses TRBV19 and TRBJ2-2; 7 bases agree with TRBD2. The J segment lost 1 base and the V segment lost 5 bases, leaving 16 bases of the junction unmatched. This CDR3 contains 19 residues. The V gene's germline CDR1 is LNHDA and CDR2 SQIVND (reference sequence). The CDR3 region has the DNA TGTGCCAGTAGTGGACCCCGTCGGGGGGAATCAAGGAACACCGGGGAGCTGTTTTTT. It encodes CASSGPRRGESRNTGELFF. The variable domain in full, completed from reference TRBV19 and TRBJ2-2, reads DGGITQSPKYLFRKEGQNVTLSCEQNLNHDAMYWYRQDPGQGLRLIYYSQIVNDFQKGDIAEGYSVSREKKESFPLTVTSAQKNPTAFYLCASSGPRRGESRNTGELFFGEGSRLTVL.

The chain combines TRBV2 with TRBJ2-1, with 7 bases fitting TRBD1. The CDR3 spans 15 residues. V lost 5 bases to trimming and J lost 3 bases; unmatched junction nucleotides: 7. CDR1 is SNHLY and CDR2 is FYNNEI in the germline V gene. The DNA of the CDR3 is TGTGCCAGCAGTCGCTCCGGGACAGACTACAATGAGCAGTTCTTC. Residues: CASSRSGTDYNEQFF.

The rearrangement uses TRBV6-5 and TRBJ1-4, with D possibly matching TRBD1 (5 bases). This CDR3 has 13 residues. Germline values: CDR1 MNHEY, CDR2 SVGAGI. With 10 bases removed from V and 8 bases from J, the gap between germline ends came to 17 bases. The CDR3 region is CATSREAHEKLFF. CDR3 nucleotides: TGTGCCACCTCCAGGGAGGCGCACGAAAAACTGTTTTTT.

The gene calls are TRBV30 and TRBJ2-3; 8 bases line up with TRBD2. From germline, CDR1 is GTSNPN and CDR2 SVGIG (reference sequence). Trimming at V came to 0 bases and at J to 3 bases, leaving 5 bases not matched to a gene. The CDR3 is 15 residues long. CDR3 sequence reads: CAWSVRLASTDTQYF. The CDR3 nucleotides are TGTGCCTGGAGTGTACGACTAGCGTCTACAGATACGCAGTATTTT.

V gene TRBV11-2 combines with J gene TRBJ1-4; maybe TRBD1 (6 bases). Trimming removed 2 bases from V and 8 bases from J, with 18 bases in between. The length of the CDR3 is 16 residues. In germline, CDR1 is SGHAT, CDR2 FQNNGV. The CDR3 sequence is CASSLRRRGQGEKLFF. The CDR3 DNA is TGTGCCAGCAGCTTAAGGCGGCGAGGCCAGGGGGAAAAACTGTTTTTT.

This chain connects TRBV11-2 to TRBJ1-1; perhaps TRBD1 as D (5 bases). Trimming removed 8 bases at V and 5 bases at J, with 21 bases between. This CDR3 has 15 residues. Germline CDR1 reads SGHAT; CDR2 reads FQNNGV. The CDR3 DNA sequence: TGTGCCAGCGGAACGAATATCAGGGTTTCGACTGAAGCTTTCTTT. It translates to CASGTNIRVSTEAFF.

The chain joins TRBV30 to TRBJ1-1; weak D call: TRBD1 (6 bases). CDR1 and CDR2 (germline): GTSNPN, SVGIG (reference sequence). CDR3 size: 15 residues. Trimming pared 0 bases from V and 1 base from J, leaving 12 bases between. The CDR3 protein is CAWSVRGRGNTEAFF. The CDR3 bases are TGTGCCTGGAGTGTGCGGGGGCGGGGGAACACTGAAGCTTTCTTT.

This clone has just one count. The chain joins TRBV29-1 to TRBJ2-3; no firm D call. Trimming stripped 3 bases from V and 0 bases from J, with 7 bases between. The CDR3 has 13 residues. The V gene's germline CDR1 is SQVTM and CDR2 ANQGSEA. In DNA form, the CDR3 reads TGCAGCGTTGATTTTTCTAGCACAGATACGCAGTATTTT. As protein: CSVDFSSTDTQYF.

This chain uses TRBV10-3 with TRBJ2-5; 7 bases agree with TRBD1. The CDR3 is 15 amino acids. J was trimmed by 2 bases and V by 10 bases; bases with no gene match: 13. CDR1 ENHRY and CDR2 SYGVKD come from the germline V gene. The CDR3 nucleotides are TGTGCCACGCGGCTGGGACAGATAGTACAAGAGACCCAGTACTTC. Protein: CATRLGQIVQETQYF.